These T cell receptor beta chains were read from a single sample in a study of blood T cell repertoires in COVID-19. Some clones are missing from TCRdb's copy, which holds only in-frame ones; the method was immunoSEQ multiplex PCR. The sample has about 73,000 clones; 82% are singletons. Source material: peripheral blood. Source of these receptors: a woman aged 60-75 years with acute or convalescent COVID-19. Each CDR3 is given with its conserved first and last residue. Each record gives: CDR3 DNA, CDR3 protein, J gene, clone size, V gene, D gene. D genes are given only for firm matches. Where a row states a size, it is once, few, many or the class of an expanded clone; other rows omit it.

cdr3_nt: TGTGCCAGCAGTTATCTTACACAGAGAGCTAACTATGGCTACACCTTC; cdr3_aa: CASSYLTQRANYGYTF; j_call: TRBJ1-2; clone_size: few; v_call: TRBV6-5; d_call: NA
cdr3_nt: TGTGCCGGCGGGGGGGACACTGAAGCTTTCTTT; cdr3_aa: CAGGGDTEAFF; j_call: TRBJ1-1; clone_size: NA; v_call: TRBV2; d_call: NA
cdr3_nt: TGTGCCAGCAGTATCCAGGGTTTGAACACTGAAGCTTTCTTT; cdr3_aa: CASSIQGLNTEAFF; j_call: TRBJ1-1; clone_size: NA; v_call: TRBV6-2/TRBV6-3; d_call: NA
cdr3_nt: TGTGCCAGCAGTTCCCCGGGGGGTGGCAATCAGCCCCAGCATTTT; cdr3_aa: CASSSPGGGNQPQHF; j_call: TRBJ1-5; clone_size: NA; v_call: TRBV27; d_call: NA
cdr3_nt: TGTGCCAGCAGCCGGGACTACGGGGATACGCAGTATTTT; cdr3_aa: CASSRDYGDTQYF; j_call: TRBJ2-3; clone_size: NA; v_call: TRBV7-2; d_call: TRBD2
cdr3_nt: TGTGCCAGCAGTTTTGGCAGCTCCTACGAGCAGTACTTC; cdr3_aa: CASSFGSSYEQYF; j_call: TRBJ2-7; clone_size: NA; v_call: TRBV28; d_call: NA
cdr3_nt: TGCGCCAGCAGCTTGGAAGCGGGGCTCTACGAGCAGTACTTC; cdr3_aa: CASSLEAGLYEQYF; j_call: TRBJ2-7; clone_size: once; v_call: TRBV5-1; d_call: TRBD2
cdr3_nt: TGTGCCAGCGGAGACTGGTCCCGATACGAGCAGTACTTC; cdr3_aa: CASGDWSRYEQYF; j_call: TRBJ2-7; clone_size: NA; v_call: TRBV6-5; d_call: NA
cdr3_nt: TGTGCCAGCAGTTACTCGTTTTCGGCAGGCGGGGAGCAGTACTTC; cdr3_aa: CASSYSFSAGGEQYF; j_call: TRBJ2-7; clone_size: NA; v_call: TRBV6-2/TRBV6-3; d_call: NA
cdr3_nt: TGTGCCAGCAGGTGGGCAGCGGGGGGCAGAGAGACCCAGTACTTC; cdr3_aa: CASRWAAGGRETQYF; j_call: TRBJ2-5; clone_size: NA; v_call: TRBV6-5; d_call: TRBD2
cdr3_nt: TGTGCCACCAGTGACTCCCGACAGGGTCCCCATGGCTACACCTTC; cdr3_aa: CATSDSRQGPHGYTF; j_call: TRBJ1-2; clone_size: NA; v_call: TRBV24-1; d_call: TRBD1
cdr3_nt: TGCGCCAGCAGCCAAGATTCAGGGGGCTACAATGAGCAGTTCTTC; cdr3_aa: CASSQDSGGYNEQFF; j_call: TRBJ2-1; clone_size: NA; v_call: TRBV4-1; d_call: TRBD1
cdr3_nt: TGTGCCAGCAGCCCAGTCAGGGTTGATGGCTACACCTTC; cdr3_aa: CASSPVRVDGYTF; j_call: TRBJ1-2; clone_size: NA; v_call: TRBV7-9; d_call: NA
cdr3_nt: TGTGCCAGCAGCCTTGAGGGGACTAGGCGAACAGATACGCAGTATTTT; cdr3_aa: CASSLEGTRRTDTQYF; j_call: TRBJ2-3; clone_size: NA; v_call: TRBV5-4; d_call: TRBD2
cdr3_nt: TGTGCCAGCAGTGCCCCGGGTAGCGGGTATACGCAGTATTTT; cdr3_aa: CASSAPGSGYTQYF; j_call: TRBJ2-3; clone_size: NA; v_call: TRBV2; d_call: TRBD2
cdr3_nt: TGTGCCAGTAGGGGACAGGGGATAGGAGGCTACACCTTC; cdr3_aa: CASRGQGIGGYTF; j_call: TRBJ1-2; clone_size: once; v_call: TRBV19; d_call: TRBD1
cdr3_nt: TGCAGTGGACTAGGTCGGGGCTACACCTTC; cdr3_aa: CSGLGRGYTF; j_call: TRBJ1-2; clone_size: NA; v_call: TRBV20-1; d_call: NA
cdr3_nt: TGTGCCAGCAGCTGGGGCGTGATCCGACAGGGGAACACCATATATTTT; cdr3_aa: CASSWGVIRQGNTIYF; j_call: TRBJ1-3; clone_size: NA; v_call: TRBV7-9; d_call: TRBD1
cdr3_nt: TGTGCCATCCTGCTACGGGACAGAGATGGCTACACCTTC; cdr3_aa: CAILLRDRDGYTF; j_call: TRBJ1-2; clone_size: few; v_call: TRBV2; d_call: TRBD1
cdr3_nt: TGTGCCAGTAGTACCATCGGACAGTCAATTAACTATGGCTACACCTTC; cdr3_aa: CASSTIGQSINYGYTF; j_call: TRBJ1-2; clone_size: NA; v_call: TRBV19; d_call: NA
cdr3_nt: TGTGCCAGCAGCAACGGTCGAGGGTTCTCCTACGAGCAGTACTTC; cdr3_aa: CASSNGRGFSYEQYF; j_call: TRBJ2-7; clone_size: NA; v_call: TRBV7-6; d_call: NA
cdr3_nt: TGTGCCAGCAGCTTAGTTTTCGGACAGAACACTGAAGCTTTCTTT; cdr3_aa: CASSLVFGQNTEAFF; j_call: TRBJ1-1; clone_size: NA; v_call: TRBV7-9; d_call: NA
cdr3_nt: TGTGCCAGCAGTGAAGAGGCAGGTGTTGGCACTGAAGCTTTCTTT; cdr3_aa: CASSEEAGVGTEAFF; j_call: TRBJ1-1; clone_size: NA; v_call: TRBV2; d_call: NA
cdr3_nt: TGTGCCAGTAGGGTGCCAGGACTGAGCAATCAGCCCCAGCATTTT; cdr3_aa: CASRVPGLSNQPQHF; j_call: TRBJ1-5; clone_size: NA; v_call: TRBV19; d_call: NA
cdr3_nt: TGTGCCAGCAGTTATATGCTGGGCCAGCAAGAGACCCAGTACTTC; cdr3_aa: CASSYMLGQQETQYF; j_call: TRBJ2-5; clone_size: NA; v_call: TRBV6-5; d_call: NA
cdr3_nt: TGCGCCAGCAGCTTTAGCGGGAGGGCGGGTTCGAAGACCCAGTACTTC; cdr3_aa: CASSFSGRAGSKTQYF; j_call: TRBJ2-5; clone_size: NA; v_call: TRBV5-1; d_call: TRBD2
cdr3_nt: TGTGCCAGCAGTGAACAGGGTTCAGATACGCAGTATTTT; cdr3_aa: CASSEQGSDTQYF; j_call: TRBJ2-3; clone_size: NA; v_call: TRBV6-1; d_call: NA
cdr3_nt: TGTGCCTGGAGCCAGACAGGGGTCGGGGAGCTGTTTTTT; cdr3_aa: CAWSQTGVGELFF; j_call: TRBJ2-2; clone_size: NA; v_call: TRBV30; d_call: TRBD1
cdr3_nt: TGTGCCAGCAGCCAATCTACAGGGGGCACTGAAGCTTTCTTT; cdr3_aa: CASSQSTGGTEAFF; j_call: TRBJ1-1; clone_size: NA; v_call: TRBV3-1/TRBV3-2; d_call: TRBD1
cdr3_nt: TGTGCCTGGAGTGTACGTCAGCGGGGGTACTACGAGCAGTACTTC; cdr3_aa: CAWSVRQRGYYEQYF; j_call: TRBJ2-7; clone_size: NA; v_call: TRBV30; d_call: TRBD2
cdr3_nt: TGTGCCAGCCTTCAGGGCTACGAGCAGTACTTC; cdr3_aa: CASLQGYEQYF; j_call: TRBJ2-7; clone_size: NA; v_call: TRBV6-5; d_call: NA
cdr3_nt: TGCAGCGTTGGGGGACACCAAAACCAAGAGACCCAGTACTTC; cdr3_aa: CSVGGHQNQETQYF; j_call: TRBJ2-5; clone_size: NA; v_call: TRBV29-1; d_call: NA
cdr3_nt: TGTGCCTGGAGTGGTGAGGGTTGGAACTATGGCTACACCTTC; cdr3_aa: CAWSGEGWNYGYTF; j_call: TRBJ1-2; clone_size: NA; v_call: TRBV30; d_call: NA
cdr3_nt: TGTGCCAGCAGCCTGGACGACAGGGTGGCTCGTGGCTACACCTTC; cdr3_aa: CASSLDDRVARGYTF; j_call: TRBJ1-2; clone_size: once; v_call: TRBV2; d_call: TRBD1
cdr3_nt: TGTGCCAGCAGCTCCGGAGGGGCAGATACGCAGTATTTT; cdr3_aa: CASSSGGADTQYF; j_call: TRBJ2-3; clone_size: once; v_call: TRBV7-8; d_call: NA
cdr3_nt: TGTGCCAGCAGCTTATCACGGGAGCAAAATGAGCAGTTCTTC; cdr3_aa: CASSLSREQNEQFF; j_call: TRBJ2-1; clone_size: NA; v_call: TRBV7-2; d_call: NA
cdr3_nt: TGTGCCAGCAGTCCAGTTAGCAATCAGCCCCAGCATTTT; cdr3_aa: CASSPVSNQPQHF; j_call: TRBJ1-5; clone_size: NA; v_call: TRBV27; d_call: NA
cdr3_nt: TGCGCCAGCAGCCCACAGGGGGTTGGTACTGAAGCTTTCTTT; cdr3_aa: CASSPQGVGTEAFF; j_call: TRBJ1-1; clone_size: few; v_call: TRBV5-1; d_call: TRBD1
cdr3_nt: TGTGCCAGCAGTGGGGACTTACAGGGGGCGGACAACTACGAGCAGTACTTC; cdr3_aa: CASSGDLQGADNYEQYF; j_call: TRBJ2-7; clone_size: NA; v_call: TRBV28; d_call: TRBD1
cdr3_nt: TGTGCCAGCAGCCAAGATCCGACAGGCCTATATGGCTACACCTTC; cdr3_aa: CASSQDPTGLYGYTF; j_call: TRBJ1-2; clone_size: NA; v_call: TRBV4-2; d_call: NA
cdr3_nt: TGTGCCAGCAGCGGGACTAGGATAGATACGCAGTATTTT; cdr3_aa: CASSGTRIDTQYF; j_call: TRBJ2-3; clone_size: NA; v_call: TRBV13; d_call: TRBD2